These 20 T cell receptor beta chains were all obtained from the same sample, sequenced in a study of control samples from healthy donors and cancer patients. Data came from immunoSEQ multiplex PCR; TCRdb stores just in-frame clones and leaves some out. The profile shows about 140,000 clones, more than 90% of them singletons. Sequences were obtained from blood. The receptors come from a man aged 25-45 years in good health.

V gene TRBV7-8 combines with J gene TRBJ2-7; TRBD1 matches 7 bases. This CDR3 has 13 amino acids. V lost 5 bases and J lost 2; bases outside the gene matches: 3. From germline, CDR1 is SGHVS and CDR2 FQNEAQ. The CDR3 sequence is CASSMGQTYEQYF. For the CDR3, the DNA is TGTGCCAGCAGCATGGGACAGACCTACGAGCAGTACTTC.

The chain recombines TRBV2 with TRBJ2-2; 7 positions match TRBD1. CDR3 length: 14 amino acids. The J segment lost 5 bases and the V segment lost 5 bases, leaving 5 bases of the junction unmatched. Germline CDR1 and CDR2: SNHLY and FYNNEI. CDR3 in amino acids: CASSMGQKTGELFF. DNA of the CDR3: TGTGCCAGCAGTATGGGACAGAAAACCGGGGAGCTGTTTTTT.

The gene calls are TRBV6-5 and TRBJ2-7; 10 bases agree with TRBD1. The length of the CDR3 is 14 residues. CDR1 and CDR2 from the germline V gene are MNHEY and SVGAGI. With V trimmed by 5 bases and J by 7 bases, 8 bases remained unmatched. As DNA, the CDR3 is TGTGCCAGCAGTACCGGGACAGGGGTAGGAGAGCAGTACTTC. This encodes CASSTGTGVGEQYF.

V usage is TRBV29-1 and J usage is TRBJ2-7; tentative D call: TRBD1 (7 bases). The V end was cut by 2 bases, the J end by 1 base, with 12 bases between. Germline CDR1 SQVTM, CDR2 ANQGSEA. The CDR3 is 14 residues long. The CDR3 DNA reads TGCAGCGTTGAATGGCCAGGGGGGTCCTACGAGCAGTACTTC. This gives the protein CSVEWPGGSYEQYF.

The rearrangement uses TRBV6-5 and TRBJ1-2; D is perhaps TRBD1 (6 bases). The V gene's germline CDR1 is MNHEY and CDR2 SVGAGI. The CDR3 length is 16 residues. V was clipped by 0 bases and J by 8 bases, with 19 bases between them. The CDR3 is CASSYSLIGGQVGYTF. The CDR3 coding sequence is TGTGCCAGCAGTTACTCGTTAATAGGGGGGCAGGTCGGCTACACCTTC.

Comment on this clone: The same CDR3 can be traced to other DNA sequences in this sample. V is TRBV5-1 and J is TRBJ1-1; D gene uncertain. The length of the CDR3 is 13 residues. The V end lost 0 bases, the J end lost 1 base, and 4 bases lay between the germline ends. Per the germline V gene, CDR1 is SGHRS and CDR2 is YFSETQ. Here the CDR3 reads CASSLEGNTEAFF. CDR3 sequence (DNA): TGCGCCAGCAGCTTGGAAGGGAACACTGAAGCTTTCTTT.

The gene calls are TRBV15 and TRBJ1-2; no firm D call. This CDR3 comprises 13 residues. V was trimmed by 0 bases and J by 8 bases, leaving 10 bases between them. Germline CDR1 is LNHNV and CDR2 is YYDKDF (reference sequence). The CDR3 DNA reads TGTGCCACCAGCAGAGATAGAGGGCAGGGCTACACCTTC. It translates to CATSRDRGQGYTF.

The rearrangement joins TRBV6-1 to TRBJ1-4; the match to TRBD1 covers 9 bases. V lost 3 bases, J lost 8 bases, and 16 bases stayed unmatched. This CDR3 has 18 residues. Per the germline V gene, CDR1 is MNHNS and CDR2 is SASEGT. CDR3 DNA sequence: TGTGCCAGCAGTGACGATCGGGACAGGGTTTCACCGAGGGAAAAACTGTTTTTT. Translating gives CASSDDRDRVSPREKLFF.

The CDR3 here is CASNRDGSSGANVLTF. The CDR3 DNA is TGTGCCAGTAACCGAGACGGAAGCTCTGGGGCCAACGTCCTGACTTTC. The chain employs TRBV19 and TRBJ2-6; D not certain. This CDR3 comprises 16 residues. The germline gives CDR1 LNHDA, CDR2 SQIVND (reference sequence). V was cut by 7 bases and J by 0 bases, with 13 bases left in between.

The chain has TRBV10-3 and TRBJ1-6; D gene unclear. CDR1 and CDR2 from the germline V gene are ENHRY and SYGVKD. Between the trimmed V and J ends, which lost 2 bases and 10 bases, there was a span of 6 bases. CDR3 length: 12 residues. The DNA for the CDR3 is TGTGCCATCAGTGAGACCGGGTCACCCCTCCACTTT. Residues: CAISETGSPLHF.

V usage is TRBV6-2 or TRBV6-3 and J usage is TRBJ1-6; TRBD1 might be the D (5 bases). V was shortened by 2 bases and J by 7 bases, with 9 bases between the two germline ends. Germline CDR1 MNHEY, CDR2 SVGEGT. The CDR3 extends over 14 amino acids. DNA for the CDR3: TGTGCCAGCAGTTACCGGGGGTTGAATTCACCCCTCCACTTT. Translating it yields CASSYRGLNSPLHF.

The chain employs TRBV7-9 and TRBJ2-5, with a tentative D call TRBD2 (6 bases). This CDR3 contains 13 residues. Germline CDR1 SEHNR, CDR2 FQNEAQ (reference sequence). Trimming took off 1 base at V and 4 bases at J, with 7 bases between the two ends. CDR3 in DNA: TGTGCCAGCAGCTTAGGACTAGTAGAGACCCAGTACTTC. This codes for CASSLGLVETQYF.

This rearrangement joins TRBV27 to TRBJ1-3; D remains ambiguous. The CDR3 spans 15 residues. Looked up from germline, CDR1 is MNHEY and CDR2 is SMNVEV (reference sequence). Trimming took off 9 bases at V and 0 bases at J, with 15 bases between the two ends. The CDR3 spells CASPKTVSSGNTIYF. In nucleotides, the CDR3 is TGTGCCAGTCCCAAGACGGTGAGCTCTGGAAACACCATATATTTT.

The chain's CDR3 is CASSDGTGGNQPQHF. For the CDR3, the DNA is TGTGCCAGCTCTGATGGGACAGGGGGCAATCAGCCCCAGCATTTT. The V call is TRBV18, the J call TRBJ1-5; 10 bases agree with TRBD1. The V and J ends lost 6 bases and 2 bases, in that order; junction bases with no gene match: 4. Germline V gene lookup returns CDR1 KGHSH and CDR2 LQKENI. This CDR3 has 15 amino acids.

The gene calls are TRBV9 and TRBJ1-1; D call uncertain. The germline gives CDR1 SGDLS, CDR2 YYNGEE. V lost 3 bases and J lost 1, with 7 bases in between. This CDR3 has 13 residues. As DNA, the CDR3 is TGTGCCAGCAGCGAATCAACGAACACTGAAGCTTTCTTT. Translated: CASSESTNTEAFF. Full variable domain (rest looked up from reference TRBV9 and TRBJ1-1): DSGVTQTPKHLITATGQRVTLRCSPRSGDLSVYWYQQSLDQGLQFLIQYYNGEERAKGNILERFSAQQFPDLHSELNLSSLELGDSALYFCASSESTNTEAFFGQGTRLTVV.

This chain connects TRBV29-1 to TRBJ2-3; 9 bases are a match to TRBD2. V was pared by 6 bases and J by 7 bases, with 8 bases of the junction left unmatched. CDR3 length: 13 amino acids. Germline V CDR1 and CDR2: SQVTM, ANQGSEA. This chain's CDR3 is CSVGVAGAHTQYF. CDR3 nucleotide sequence: TGCAGCGTAGGCGTAGCGGGAGCCCATACGCAGTATTTT.

The rearrangement links TRBV18 to TRBJ2-7; 15 bases agree with TRBD2. This CDR3 contains 16 residues. V was pared by 1 base and J by 7 bases, with 5 bases of the junction left unmatched. Per the germline V gene, CDR1 is KGHSH and CDR2 is LQKENI. The CDR3 coding sequence is TGTGCCAGCTCACCACGGACTAGCGGGAGGGCCTGGGAGCAGTACTTC. The encoded protein is CASSPRTSGRAWEQYF.

The chain combines TRBV5-5 with TRBJ2-7; 9 bases line up with TRBD1. V lost 4 bases and J lost 8; bases outside the gene matches: 13. Germline loops: CDR1 SGHKS, CDR2 YYEKEE (reference sequence). This CDR3 spans 15 amino acids. The DNA of the CDR3 is TGTGCCAGCAGCGAGGGGACAGGGACCCTCTTGAAGCAGTACTTC. Its protein product is CASSEGTGTLLKQYF.

This chain joins TRBV18 and TRBJ1-2; unclear D gene. The CDR3 has 13 amino acids. V was pared by 4 bases and J by 5 bases, with 11 bases between. From germline, CDR1 is KGHSH and CDR2 LQKENI. CDR3 protein: CASSLERYYGYTF. The CDR3 DNA reads as TGTGCCAGCTCACTCGAACGGTATTATGGCTACACCTTC. The full variable domain, in which reference TRBV18 and TRBJ1-2 provide the parts outside the CDR3, is NAGVMQNPRHLVRRRGQEARLRCSPMKGHSHVYWYRQLPEEGLKFMVYLQKENIIDESGMPKERFSAEFPKEGPSILRIQQVVRGDSAAYFCASSLERYYGYTFGSGTRLTVV.

To note about this clone: The sample holds other DNA sequences that translate to the same CDR3. This chain uses TRBV28 with TRBJ1-2; the match to TRBD1 covers 8 bases. Looked up from germline, CDR1 is MDHEN and CDR2 is SYDVKM. V was pared by 3 bases and J by 4 bases, with 1 base of the junction left unmatched. The CDR3 runs 13 residues. The CDR3 coding sequence is TGTGCCAGCAGTTTGCAGGGGGCCTATGGCTACACCTTC. Protein: CASSLQGAYGYTF.